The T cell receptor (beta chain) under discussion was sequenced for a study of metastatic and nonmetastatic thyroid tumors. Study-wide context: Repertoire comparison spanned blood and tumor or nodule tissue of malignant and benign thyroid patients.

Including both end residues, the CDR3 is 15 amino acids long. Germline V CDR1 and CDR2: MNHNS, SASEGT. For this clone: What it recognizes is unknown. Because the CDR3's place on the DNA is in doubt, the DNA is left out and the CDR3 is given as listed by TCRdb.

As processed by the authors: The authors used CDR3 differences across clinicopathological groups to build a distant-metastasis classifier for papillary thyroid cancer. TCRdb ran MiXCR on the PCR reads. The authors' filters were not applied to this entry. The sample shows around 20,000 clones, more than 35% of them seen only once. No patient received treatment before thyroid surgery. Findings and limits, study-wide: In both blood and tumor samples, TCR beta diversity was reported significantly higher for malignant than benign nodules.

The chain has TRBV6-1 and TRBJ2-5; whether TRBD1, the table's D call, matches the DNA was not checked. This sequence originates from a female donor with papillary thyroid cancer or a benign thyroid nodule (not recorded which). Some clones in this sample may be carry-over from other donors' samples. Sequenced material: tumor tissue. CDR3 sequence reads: CASSVGQGIGGAPNF.